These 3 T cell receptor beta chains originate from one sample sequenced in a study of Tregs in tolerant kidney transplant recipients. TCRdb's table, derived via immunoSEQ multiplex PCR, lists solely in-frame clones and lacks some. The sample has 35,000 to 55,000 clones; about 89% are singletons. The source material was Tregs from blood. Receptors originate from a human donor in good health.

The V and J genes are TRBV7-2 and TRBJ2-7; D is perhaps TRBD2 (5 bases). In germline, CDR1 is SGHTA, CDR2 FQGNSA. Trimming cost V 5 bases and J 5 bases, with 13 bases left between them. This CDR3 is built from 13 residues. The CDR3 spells CASSETSFNEQYF. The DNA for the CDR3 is TGTGCCAGCAGCGAAACTAGTTTCAACGAGCAGTACTTC.

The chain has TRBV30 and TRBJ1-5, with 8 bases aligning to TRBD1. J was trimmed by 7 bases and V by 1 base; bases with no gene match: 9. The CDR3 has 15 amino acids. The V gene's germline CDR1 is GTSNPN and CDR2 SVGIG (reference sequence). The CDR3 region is CAWSEDRVAGQPQHF. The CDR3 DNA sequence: TGTGCCTGGAGTGAGGACAGGGTGGCCGGCCAGCCCCAGCATTTT. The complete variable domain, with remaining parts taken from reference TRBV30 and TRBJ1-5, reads SQTIHQWPATLVQPVGSPLSLECTVEGTSNPNLYWYRQAAGRGLQLLFYSVGIGQISSEVPQNLSASRPQDRQFILSSKKLLLSDSGFYLCAWSEDRVAGQPQHFGDGTRLSIL.

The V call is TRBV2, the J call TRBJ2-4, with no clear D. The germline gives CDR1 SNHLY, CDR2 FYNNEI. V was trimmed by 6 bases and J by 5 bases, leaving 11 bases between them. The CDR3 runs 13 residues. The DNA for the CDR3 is TGTGCCAGCAGCTTGGGTCCGCAAAACATTCAGTACTTC. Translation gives CASSLGPQNIQYF.